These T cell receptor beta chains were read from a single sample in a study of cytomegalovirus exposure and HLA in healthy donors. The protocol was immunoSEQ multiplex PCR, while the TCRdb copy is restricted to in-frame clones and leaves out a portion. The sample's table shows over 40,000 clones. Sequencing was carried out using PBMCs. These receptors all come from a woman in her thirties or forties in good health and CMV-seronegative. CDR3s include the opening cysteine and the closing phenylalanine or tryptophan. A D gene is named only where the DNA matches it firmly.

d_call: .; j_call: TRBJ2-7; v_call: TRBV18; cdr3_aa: CASSPGSGAQYEQYF; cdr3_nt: TGTGCCAGCTCACCCGGAAGTGGAGCGCAGTACGAGCAGTACTTC
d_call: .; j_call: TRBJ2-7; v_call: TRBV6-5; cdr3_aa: CASTSPGSYEQYF; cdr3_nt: TGTGCCAGCACTTCACCGGGCTCCTACGAGCAGTACTTC
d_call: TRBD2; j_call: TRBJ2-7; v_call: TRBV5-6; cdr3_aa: CASSSSGGVYEQYF; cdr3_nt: TGTGCCAGCAGCTCTAGCGGGGGGGTCTACGAGCAGTACTTC
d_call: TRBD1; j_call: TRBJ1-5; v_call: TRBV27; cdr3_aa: CASSLYGQGLEEFQPQHF; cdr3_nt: TGTGCCAGCAGTTTATATGGACAGGGTCTTGAGGAGTTTCAGCCCCAGCATTTT
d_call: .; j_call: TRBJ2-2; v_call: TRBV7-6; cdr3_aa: CASSQRQGGTGELFF; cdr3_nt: TGTGCCAGCAGCCAAAGGCAGGGAGGCACCGGGGAGCTGTTTTTT
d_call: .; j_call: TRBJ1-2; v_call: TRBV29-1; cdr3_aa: CSVGYGNYGYTF; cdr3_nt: TGCAGCGTTGGGTACGGGAACTATGGCTACACCTTC
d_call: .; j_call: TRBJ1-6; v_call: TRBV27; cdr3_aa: CASSSPGLGSPLHF; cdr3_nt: TGTGCCAGCAGCTCTCCGGGACTGGGGTCACCCCTCCACTTT
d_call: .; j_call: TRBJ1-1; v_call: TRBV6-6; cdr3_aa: CASNNFDNEAFF; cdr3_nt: TGTGCCAGCAATAATTTCGACAATGAAGCTTTCTTT
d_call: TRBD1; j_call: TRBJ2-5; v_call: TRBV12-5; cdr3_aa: CASGLDRGYQETQYF; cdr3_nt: TGTGCTAGTGGTTTGGACAGGGGCTACCAAGAGACCCAGTACTTC
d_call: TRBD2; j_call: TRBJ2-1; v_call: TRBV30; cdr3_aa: CACGPGLAEHEQFF; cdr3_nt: TGTGCCTGCGGACCCGGACTAGCGGAGCATGAGCAGTTCTTC
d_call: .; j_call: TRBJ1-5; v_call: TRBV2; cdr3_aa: CASKGQDVGNQPQHF; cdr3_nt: TGTGCCAGCAAGGGGCAGGACGTCGGAAATCAGCCCCAGCATTTT
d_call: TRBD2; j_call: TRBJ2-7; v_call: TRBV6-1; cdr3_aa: CASSAGLAGARAYEQYF; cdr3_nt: TGTGCCAGCAGTGCCGGACTAGCGGGAGCTCGCGCCTACGAGCAGTACTTC
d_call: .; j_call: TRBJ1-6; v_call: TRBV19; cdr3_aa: CASSHLTGRNSPLHF; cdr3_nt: TGTGCCAGTAGCCATTTGACAGGTAGAAATTCACCCCTCCACTTT
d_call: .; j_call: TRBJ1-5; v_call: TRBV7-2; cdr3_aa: CASSKGHLSNQPQHF; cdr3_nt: TGTGCCAGCAGCAAAGGACACCTTAGCAATCAGCCCCAGCATTTT
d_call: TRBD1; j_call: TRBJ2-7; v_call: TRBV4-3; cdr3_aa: CASSRDRGGEQYF; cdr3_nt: TGCGCCAGCAGCCGGGACAGGGGTGGAGAGCAGTACTTC
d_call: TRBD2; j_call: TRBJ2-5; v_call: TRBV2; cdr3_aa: CASSEPQRGGQKTQYF; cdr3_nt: TGTGCCAGCAGTGAACCCCAGCGGGGGGGCCAGAAGACCCAGTACTTC
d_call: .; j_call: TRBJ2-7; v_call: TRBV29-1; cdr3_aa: CSVEASSSYEQYF; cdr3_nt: TGCAGCGTTGAAGCTAGCAGTAGTTACGAGCAGTACTTC
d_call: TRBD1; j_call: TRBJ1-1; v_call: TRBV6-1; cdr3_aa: CAVQDRDTEAFF; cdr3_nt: TGTGCCGTACAAGACAGGGACACTGAAGCTTTCTTT
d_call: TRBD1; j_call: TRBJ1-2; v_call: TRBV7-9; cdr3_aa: CASREGQGFGYGYTF; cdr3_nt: TGTGCCAGCAGGGAGGGACAGGGGTTCGGCTATGGCTACACCTTC
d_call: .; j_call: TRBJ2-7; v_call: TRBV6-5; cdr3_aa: CASSYQVAGDHEQYF; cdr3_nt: TGTGCCAGCAGTTACCAAGTAGCAGGGGATCACGAGCAGTACTTC
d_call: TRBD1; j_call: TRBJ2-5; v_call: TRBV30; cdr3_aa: CAWSGDRGWETQYF; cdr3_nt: TGTGCCTGGAGTGGCGACAGGGGATGGGAGACCCAGTACTTC
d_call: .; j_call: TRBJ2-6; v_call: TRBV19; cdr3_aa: CASSLPTSGANVLTF; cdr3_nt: TGTGCCAGTAGCCTCCCTACTTCTGGGGCCAACGTCCTGACTTTC
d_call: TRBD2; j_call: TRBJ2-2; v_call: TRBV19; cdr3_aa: CASSVGRAGGPRYNTGELFF; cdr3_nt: TGTGCCAGTAGTGTGGGACGAGCGGGAGGGCCTAGATATAACACCGGGGAGCTGTTTTTT
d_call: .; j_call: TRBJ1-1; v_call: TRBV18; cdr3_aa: CASSPQTEEAFF; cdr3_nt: TGTGCCAGCTCACCCCAGACAGAGGAAGCTTTCTTT
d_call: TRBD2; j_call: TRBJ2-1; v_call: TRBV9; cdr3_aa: CASSVEGDYYNEQFF; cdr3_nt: TGTGCCAGCAGCGTAGAAGGGGACTATTACAATGAGCAGTTCTTC